This T cell receptor (beta chain) was sequenced in a study of human T cells and chemical hapten exposure (dated by TCRdb to the early 2020s). Broadly, across the study: For sensitization, 2% DPC in acetone was applied to a 2 cm by 2 cm area of upper inner arm skin. Weekly therapeutic DPC doses were additionally applied to the scalp of patients throughout the roughly 25-week study period. Patch testing was performed on the upper back with Finn chambers containing 0.01% DPC, and the patch tests were scored after 6 days according to International Contact Dermatitis Research Group standards. The mostly female patient cohort included alopecia areata with under or over 50% scalp involvement, alopecia totalis and alopecia universalis. The libraries were sequenced as a pool, and the TCR yield per sample differed mostly because of small variations in library volumes within the pool. Peripheral blood TCR repertoire changes were tracked in vivo in alopecia patients during primary and secondary sensitization to the hapten diphenylcyclopropenone (DPC). Blood was sampled from patients pre-sensitization (week 0) and at 2, 6 and about 24 weeks after DPC sensitization. Twenty-nine alopecia patients provided blood for TCR sequencing at one to four time points (pre-sensitization, 2, 6 and 24 weeks).

This clonotype was counted at least ten times. The antigen it binds to is not known. There are no base qualities to consult, and no much larger clone falls within one base. Overall results and qualifications from the work: Repeated subsampling changed both the strength of the expansion versus patch-test correlation and the threshold at which the correlation became significant. Compared with pre-sensitization or healthy control sets, expanded TCRs formed significantly more large CDR3 similarity clusters, which is consistent with antigen-driven responses. All patients had alopecia, a presumed autoimmune disease, so their immune response might differ from that of healthy individuals. DPC sensitization did not change the number of TCRs with a frequency above 1 in 1000, and there was no evidence of changes in global repertoire structure. The number of PT1 expanded TCRs positively correlated with patch test score, significant at thresholds 8, 16 and 32 but not 4.

Library preparation employed RACE. The reads were generated on a NextSeq 500. During library preparation, unique molecular identifiers were attached to individual cDNA molecules so that TCRs could be counted in a quantitative, reproducible way. Both TCR alpha and TCR beta chains were sequenced from each blood RNA sample. The paper's processing steps were these. Samples had a median of approximately 93,000 TCRs, with a range from 23,224 to 690,600. The Decombinator software suite was used to annotate the V, J and CDR3 of the TCR reads. For the PS versus PT1 abundance plots, all samples were subsampled to the same number of TCRs (28,000). TCRs were defined as expanded if absent before sensitization and observed at least eight times at the 2-week time point. TCRdb handled the public reads itself, with Q25 trimming in fastp and clone calling in MiXCR, and kept productive beta chains. Rows matching on CDR3 protein sequence are summarized as one entry with the most common DNA and genes. TCRdb's processing, not the authors', yielded these V and J calls. The table for this sample lists approximately 82,000 distinct CDR3 sequences; over 9.5% of them were counted only once. Roughly 2.4% of the sample lies in the top ten.

Reading the label with the study, this specimen's time point is: patch test 1, 2 weeks after DPC sensitization. In the paper's terms, the treatment or condition label means: therapeutic diphenylcyclopropenone sensitization with weekly scalp DPC. At each patch-test visit, blood was drawn before the patch test was applied. Eligible patients were aged 18 to 70, diagnosed with alopecia, deemed suitable for DPC therapy, and excluded if pregnant. Unfractionated whole blood was collected in Tempus Blood RNA tubes, and total RNA was extracted from that blood. The CDR3 sequence holds 15 residues, the cysteine and phenylalanine included. Of all the DNA, just the CDR3 is kept, 45 bases in frame from base 1. Trimming takes 0 bases off V and 4 bases off J; junction bases not matched to a gene: 7. CDR1 and CDR2 are read off the germline V gene (reference sequence) as DFQATT and SNEGSKA.

This sequence was found in a man aged 35 to 55 with alopecia areata. Some clones in this sample may be carry-over from other donors' samples. The sequence is built from TRBV20-1 and TRBJ1-1; 8 of the junction bases match TRBD1. The source was whole blood, collected in connection with sensitization to the hapten diphenylcyclopropenone (DPC). The DNA reads as follows: TGCAGTGCTAGAGATCGGCAGGGGGCTGGCACTGAAGCTTTCTTT. This translates into CSARDRQGAGTEAFF.